This TCR beta chain was sequenced during a study of blood T cell repertoires in COVID-19. TCRdb's copy holds only in-frame clones and misses some; the assay was immunoSEQ multiplex PCR. In the table there are approximately 400,000 clones, 80% to 95% of which are singletons. Trimming took 4 bases from V and 10 from J, leaving 26 bases between them. This CDR3 spans 16 amino acids. Germline CDR1 and CDR2: SGHRS and YFSETQ. The chain carries TRBV5-1 and TRBJ1-1; a weak D match, TRBD1 (6 bases). Material: PBMCs or T cells enriched from blood (not recorded which). This receptor was taken from a woman aged 40 to 50 who had been exposed to COVID-19. CDR3 in amino acids: CASSLAGGSIQSGAFF. CDR3 DNA: TGCGCCAGCAGCCTGGCGGGGGGCTCCATCCAGTCGGGAGCTTTCTTT.